The 10 T cell receptor beta chains presented below share a single source sample, sequenced in a study of cytomegalovirus exposure and HLA in healthy donors. In the PCR, 60 Vbeta and 13 Jbeta primers were used. Repertoires were generated with immunoSEQ multiplex PCR, while TCRdb's copy carries only in-frame clones and drops some. Of about 200,000 clones detected, approximately 78% appear once; the ten largest clones hold 1.5% to 2%. The sample comprised PBMCs. Source of these receptors: a woman between 18 and 29 years old in good health and CMV-seronegative.

V usage is TRBV7-9 and J usage is TRBJ1-2, with TRBD1 matching over 10 bases. Germline V gene lookup returns CDR1 SEHNR and CDR2 FQNEAQ (reference sequence). The CDR3 covers 17 residues. Trimming took 3 bases from V and 0 from J; bases not matched to a gene: 7. The CDR3, as DNA: TGTGCCAGCAGCTTTTTCATAGGGACAGGGGCTAACTATGGCTACACCTTC. Its translation: CASSFFIGTGANYGYTF.

The CDR3 reads CASSQELDNEQFF. CDR3 bases: TGCGCCAGCAGCCAAGAACTGGACAATGAGCAGTTCTTC. This chain joins TRBV4-3 and TRBJ2-1; D ambiguous. The CDR3 has 13 residues. Per germline, CDR1 LGHNA and CDR2 YSLEER. V lost 0 bases to trimming and J lost 5 bases, with 5 bases between them.

This clone was seen only once. V gene TRBV4-1 combines with J gene TRBJ2-3; tentative D call: TRBD1 (6 bases). With 4 bases removed from V and 0 bases from J, the gap between germline ends came to 11 bases. The germline V gene has CDR1 MGHRA and CDR2 YSYEKL. The CDR3 is made up of 15 amino acids. The CDR3 protein is CASSPGQSSTDTQYF. DNA for the CDR3: TGCGCCAGCAGCCCAGGACAGTCAAGCACAGATACGCAGTATTTT.

The chain combines TRBV10-2 with TRBJ2-7; possible D gene TRBD1, 5 bases. In germline, CDR1 is WSHSY, CDR2 SAAADI. The CDR3 loop spans 14 amino acids. Trimming stripped 8 bases from V and 2 bases from J, with 16 bases between. CDR3 nucleotides: TGCGCCAGCTTCAACAGGCCAGCAGCCTACGAGCAGTACGTC. Translated, it gives CASFNRPAAYEQYV.

On this clone: One junction end does not reproduce the germline sequence, and a read error may be involved. The same CDR3 also results from other DNA sequences found in this sample. V usage is TRBV6-1 and J usage is TRBJ2-7, with 9 positions matching TRBD1. This CDR3 comprises 15 residues. Germline V gene lookup returns CDR1 MNHNS and CDR2 SASEGT. CDR3: CASSGRQGVSHEQYF. The CDR3 bases are TGTGCCAGCAGTGGAAGACAGGGGGTCTCCCACGAGCAGTATTTC.

The chain has TRBV6-5 and TRBJ2-1; possibly TRBD1 for D (5 bases). The CDR3 has 12 amino acids. V lost 4 bases and J 8 bases, leaving 9 bases between the germline ends. The germline CDR1 and CDR2 sequences are MNHEY and SVGAGI. The CDR3: CASSSIGDEQFF. The CDR3 region has the DNA TGTGCCAGCAGTTCTATAGGGGATGAGCAGTTCTTC.

Note on this clone: At one end the junction does not follow the germline gene, possibly because of a read error. This chain connects TRBV7-9 to TRBJ2-4; a possible D gene is TRBD2 (6 bases). Germline V gives CDR1 SEHNR, CDR2 FQNEAQ (reference sequence). This CDR3 is 14 amino acids long. CDR3 nucleotides: TGTTCCAGCAGCCCCATCTTCGGGGGTGACATTCAGTACTTC. Protein product: CSSSPIFGGDIQYF.

The J gene is TRBJ2-1, the V gene TRBV29-1, with D tentatively TRBD2 (7 bases). The length of the CDR3 is 14 residues. Germline V CDR1 and CDR2: SQVTM, ANQGSEA. V lost 3 bases, J lost 7 bases, and 16 bases lay in between. CDR3 sequence reads: CSVDRGRVNNEQFF. CDR3 bases: TGCAGCGTTGATAGGGGGAGGGTAAATAATGAGCAGTTCTTC.

The chain employs TRBV5-1 and TRBJ2-4; 14 bases line up with TRBD2. Germline CDR1 SGHRS, CDR2 YFSETQ. This CDR3 contains 18 residues. J gave up 0 bases and V 4 bases, and 6 bases lay outside the gene matches. CDR3 sequence: CASSVGTSGSVAKNIQYF. The CDR3 DNA reads TGCGCCAGCAGCGTGGGGACTAGCGGGAGTGTAGCCAAAAACATTCAGTACTTC.

A few counts support this clone. This chain links TRBV29-1 with TRBJ2-1, with a tentative D call TRBD2 (5 bases). V lost 0 bases to trimming and J lost 12 bases, with 21 bases between them. The CDR3 consists of 15 residues. Looked up from germline, CDR1 is SQVTM and CDR2 is ANQGSEA. DNA of the CDR3: TGCAGCGTTGAAGATCGAATGGGAGTAGCAGCAAGGCAGTTCTTC. As protein: CSVEDRMGVAARQFF.